Listed below are T cell receptor beta chains from one sample, sequenced in a study of blood T cell repertoires in COVID-19. Profiling relied on immunoSEQ multiplex PCR, and the TCRdb table lists in-frame clones only, not all of them. Of over 250,000 clones listed, about 90% are singletons. Sequencing input: PBMCs or T cells enriched from blood (not recorded which). These receptors all come from a woman aged 55-69 years who had recovered from COVID-19. Both conserved end residues are trimmed from each CDR3. The order of the fields is V gene, D gene, J gene, CDR3 protein. D genes are given only for firm matches.

TRBV11-3	-	TRBJ1-4	ASSPNRALNEKLF
TRBV28	-	TRBJ1-5	ASLAGYYQPQH
TRBV9	TRBD1	TRBJ1-2	ASSPGGDRGHGYT
TRBV2	TRBD2	TRBJ2-2	ASSPGLAGGTGELF
TRBV7-2	-	TRBJ2-1	ASSLGLASYNEQF
TRBV20-1	-	TRBJ1-2	SASPDSGADT
TRBV12-5	-	TRBJ1-6	ASGWEEDSPLH
TRBV11-3	TRBD2	TRBJ2-1	ASSFILAEGDEQF
TRBV24-1	TRBD1	TRBJ2-2	ATSDPGQGDTGELF
TRBV5-8	-	TRBJ1-6	ASREVRTTATNSPLH
TRBV27	TRBD1	TRBJ2-1	ASRPGQGFYNEQF
TRBV7-9	TRBD2	TRBJ2-7	ASRAGTSGSYEQY
TRBV19	-	TRBJ1-1	ASSTRGAEAF
TRBV3-1/TRBV3-2	-	TRBJ1-1	ASSQVPVSPEAF
TRBV19	-	TRBJ1-2	ASSETPSPLGYT
TRBV27	TRBD1	TRBJ1-1	ASSLVWAGGYTEAF
TRBV9	TRBD2	TRBJ2-1	ASSATSGRDEQF
TRBV11-2	TRBD2	TRBJ2-1	ASSLDQPSGRIYNEQF
TRBV5-1	-	TRBJ2-5	ASSNPMLTGDETQY
TRBV7-9	-	TRBJ1-1	ALRGNTEAF
TRBV7-9	-	TRBJ2-5	ASSAAADLAETQY